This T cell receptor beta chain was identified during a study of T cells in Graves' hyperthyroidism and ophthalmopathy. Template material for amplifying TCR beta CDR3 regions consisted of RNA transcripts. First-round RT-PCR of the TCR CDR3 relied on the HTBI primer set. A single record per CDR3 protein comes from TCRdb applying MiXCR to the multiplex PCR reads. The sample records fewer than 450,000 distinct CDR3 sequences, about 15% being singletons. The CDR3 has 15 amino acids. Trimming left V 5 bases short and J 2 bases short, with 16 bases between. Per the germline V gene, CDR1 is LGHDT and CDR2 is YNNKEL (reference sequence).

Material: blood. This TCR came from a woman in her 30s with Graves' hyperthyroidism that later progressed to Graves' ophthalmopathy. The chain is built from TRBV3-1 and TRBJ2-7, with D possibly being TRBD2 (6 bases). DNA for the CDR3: TGTGCCAGCAGCTTCGGGACTTTAAATACCTACGAGCAGTACTTC. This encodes CASSFGTLNTYEQYF.